This TCR beta chain appears in the sequencing data of a study of T cells expressing NK-cell markers. On the study more broadly: One of eight sequenced donors was HCMV-seronegative; the other seven were seropositive. Study results and limitations: These clonotypes additionally ranked first within the CD3+CD56-NKG2C+ fraction of a few donors.

The CDR3 totals 15 residues. Libraries used 5'RACE template switching adding universal primer site and UMIs. TCRdb re-called the 5' RACE reads, yielding one record per CDR3 amino acid sequence without DNA. The listing contains some 600,000 distinct CDR3 sequences. For this clonotype: Its specificity is not known.

This rearrangement joins TRBV12-3 or TRBV12-4 to TRBJ2-1; TCRdb reports TRBD2, a call that lacks DNA to check it against. The sequence derives from a man aged 18 to 30 in good health. Sequenced material: blood T cells: a sorted CD56 or NKG2C T cell subset, CD4+ or CD8+ T cells, or bulk PBMC T cells (not recorded which). The CDR3 protein is CASSFGRESYNEQFF.